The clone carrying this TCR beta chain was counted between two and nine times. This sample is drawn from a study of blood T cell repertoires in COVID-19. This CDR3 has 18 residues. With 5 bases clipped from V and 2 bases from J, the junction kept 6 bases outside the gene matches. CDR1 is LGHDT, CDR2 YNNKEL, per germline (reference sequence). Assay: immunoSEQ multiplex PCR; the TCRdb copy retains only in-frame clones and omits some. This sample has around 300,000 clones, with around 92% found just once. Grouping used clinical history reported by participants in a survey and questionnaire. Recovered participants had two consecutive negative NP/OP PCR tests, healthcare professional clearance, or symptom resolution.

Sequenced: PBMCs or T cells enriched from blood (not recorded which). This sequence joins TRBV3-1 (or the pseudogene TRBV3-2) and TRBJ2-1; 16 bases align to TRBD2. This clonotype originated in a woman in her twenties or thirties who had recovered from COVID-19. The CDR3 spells CASSKGLAGGPAYNEQFF. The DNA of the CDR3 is TGTGCCAGCAGCAAGGGACTAGCGGGAGGGCCGGCCTACAATGAGCAGTTCTTC.